This T cell receptor (beta chain) was sequenced in a study of control samples from healthy donors and cancer patients. V shed 3 bases and J shed 5 bases, with 13 bases lying between them. The CDR3 loop spans 14 amino acids. CDR1 and CDR2 (germline): SGHRS, YFSETQ. Assay: immunoSEQ multiplex PCR; the TCRdb copy retains only in-frame clones and omits some. The sample has almost 95,000 clones; approximately 90% are singletons. Sequencing used blood. This rearrangement joins TRBV5-1 to TRBJ2-3, with D perhaps matching TRBD1 or TRBD2 (5 bases each). The TCR was taken from a woman younger than 30 in good health. As DNA, the CDR3 is TGCGCCAGCAGCTCCGGGGCTGGAGGAGATACGCAGTATTTT. This sequence encodes CASSSGAGGDTQYF.